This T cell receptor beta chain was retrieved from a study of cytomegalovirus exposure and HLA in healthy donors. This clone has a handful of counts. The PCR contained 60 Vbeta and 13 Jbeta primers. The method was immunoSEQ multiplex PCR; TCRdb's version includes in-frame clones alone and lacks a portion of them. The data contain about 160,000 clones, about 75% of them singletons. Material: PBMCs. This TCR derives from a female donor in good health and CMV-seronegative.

The CDR3 reads CASSLDRTTEAFF. In nucleotides, the CDR3 is TGCGCCAGCAGCTTGGACAGGACCACTGAAGCTTTCTTT. This chain connects TRBV5-1 to TRBJ1-1, with a tentative D call TRBD1 (5 bases). The germline gives CDR1 SGHRS, CDR2 YFSETQ. The CDR3 extends over 13 amino acids. Trimming took off 0 bases at V and 4 bases at J, with 7 bases between the two ends.